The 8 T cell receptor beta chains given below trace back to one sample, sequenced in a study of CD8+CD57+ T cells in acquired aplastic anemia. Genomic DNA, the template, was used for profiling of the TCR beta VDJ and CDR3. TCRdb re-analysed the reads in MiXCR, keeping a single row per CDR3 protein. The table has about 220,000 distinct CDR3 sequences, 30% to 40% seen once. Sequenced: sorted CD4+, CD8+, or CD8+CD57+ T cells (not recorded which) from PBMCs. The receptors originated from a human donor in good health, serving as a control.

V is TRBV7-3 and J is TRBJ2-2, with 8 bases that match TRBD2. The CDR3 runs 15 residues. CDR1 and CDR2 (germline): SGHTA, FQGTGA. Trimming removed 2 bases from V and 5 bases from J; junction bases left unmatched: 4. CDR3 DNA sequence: TGTGCCAGCAGCTTATCCGGCGGGAGGACCGGGGAGCTGTTTTTT. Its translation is CASSLSGGRTGELFF. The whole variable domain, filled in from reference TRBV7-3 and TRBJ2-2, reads GAGVSQTPSNKVTEKGKYVELRCDPISGHTALYWYRQSLGQGPEFLIYFQGTGAADDSGLPNDRFFAVRPEGSVSTLKIQRTERGDSAVYLCASSLSGGRTGELFFGEGSRLTVL.

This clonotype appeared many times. The CDR3 nucleotides are TGCGCCAGCAGCCAAGCCTACGGGCAGCAGTACTATGGCTACACCTTC. Its protein product is CASSQAYGQQYYGYTF. The gene calls are TRBV4-1 and TRBJ1-2; D gene ambiguous. The V end lost 1 base, the J end lost 3 bases, and 15 bases lay between the germline ends. The CDR3 spans 16 residues. CDR1 MGHRA and CDR2 YSYEKL come from the germline V gene.

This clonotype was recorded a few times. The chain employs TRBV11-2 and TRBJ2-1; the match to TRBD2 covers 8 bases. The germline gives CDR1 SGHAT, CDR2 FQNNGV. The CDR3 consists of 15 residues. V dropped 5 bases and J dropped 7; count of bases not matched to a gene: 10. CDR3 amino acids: CASSGPGGFSNEQFF. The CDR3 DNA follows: TGTGCCAGCAGCGGCCCGGGGGGGTTCAGTAATGAGCAGTTCTTC.

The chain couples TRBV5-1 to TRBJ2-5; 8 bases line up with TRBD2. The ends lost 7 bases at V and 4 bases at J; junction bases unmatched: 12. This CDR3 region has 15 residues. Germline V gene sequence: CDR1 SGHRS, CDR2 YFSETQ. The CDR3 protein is CASRSSISGGETQYF. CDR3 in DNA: TGCGCCAGCCGATCCTCTATAAGCGGGGGAGAGACCCAGTACTTC.

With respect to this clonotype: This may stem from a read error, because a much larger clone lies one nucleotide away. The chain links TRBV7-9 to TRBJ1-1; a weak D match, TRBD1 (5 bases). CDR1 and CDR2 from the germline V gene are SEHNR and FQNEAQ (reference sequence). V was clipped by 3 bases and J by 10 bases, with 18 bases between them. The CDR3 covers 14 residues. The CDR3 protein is CASSFFKRQPGAFF. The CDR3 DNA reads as TGTGCCAGCAGCTTTTTTAAACGACAGCCTGGAGCTTTCTTT.

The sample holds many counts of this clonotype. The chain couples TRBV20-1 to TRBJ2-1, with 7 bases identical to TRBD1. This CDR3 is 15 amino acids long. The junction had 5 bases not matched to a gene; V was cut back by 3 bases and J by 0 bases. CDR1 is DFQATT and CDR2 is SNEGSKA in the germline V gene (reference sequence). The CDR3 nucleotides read TGCAGTGCTAGCTCCGGGACAGACTCCTACAATGAGCAGTTCTTC. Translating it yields CSASSGTDSYNEQFF.

The CDR3 spells CASSLAGQGEQYF. The CDR3 DNA sequence: TGTGCCAGCAGCTTAGCGGGACAGGGAGAGCAGTACTTC. J is TRBJ2-7 and V is TRBV7-9; 9 bases are shared with TRBD1. Germline V gives CDR1 SEHNR, CDR2 FQNEAQ (reference sequence). The CDR3 spans 13 residues. The V and J ends lost 0 bases and 7 bases, in that order; junction bases with no gene match: 1. Drawing the rest from reference TRBV7-9 and TRBJ2-7, the complete variable domain is DTGVSQNPRHKITKRGQNVTFRCDPISEHNRLYWYRQTLGQGPEFLTYFQNEAQLEKSRLLSDRFSAERPKGSFSTLEIQRTEQGDSAMYLCASSLAGQGEQYFGPGTRLTVT.

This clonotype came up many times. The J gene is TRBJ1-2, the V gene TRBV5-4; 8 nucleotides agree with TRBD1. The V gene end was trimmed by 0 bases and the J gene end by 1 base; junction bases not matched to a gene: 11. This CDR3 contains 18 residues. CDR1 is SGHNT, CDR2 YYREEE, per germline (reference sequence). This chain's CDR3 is CASSLATGVSPYNYGYTF. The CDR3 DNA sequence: TGTGCCAGCAGCTTGGCGACAGGGGTATCCCCATATAACTATGGCTACACCTTC.